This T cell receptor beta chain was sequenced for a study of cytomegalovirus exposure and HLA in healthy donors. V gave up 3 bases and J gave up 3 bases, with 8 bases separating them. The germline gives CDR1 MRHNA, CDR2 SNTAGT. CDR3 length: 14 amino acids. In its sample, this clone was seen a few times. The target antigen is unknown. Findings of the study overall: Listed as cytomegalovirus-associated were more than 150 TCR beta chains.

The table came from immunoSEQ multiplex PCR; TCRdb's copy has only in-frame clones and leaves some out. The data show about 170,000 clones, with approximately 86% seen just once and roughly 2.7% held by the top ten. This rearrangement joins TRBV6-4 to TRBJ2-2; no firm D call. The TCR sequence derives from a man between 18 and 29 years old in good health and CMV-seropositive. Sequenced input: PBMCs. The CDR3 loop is CASSESTDTGELFF. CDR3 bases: TGTGCCAGCAGTGAGAGTACCGACACCGGGGAGCTGTTTTTT.